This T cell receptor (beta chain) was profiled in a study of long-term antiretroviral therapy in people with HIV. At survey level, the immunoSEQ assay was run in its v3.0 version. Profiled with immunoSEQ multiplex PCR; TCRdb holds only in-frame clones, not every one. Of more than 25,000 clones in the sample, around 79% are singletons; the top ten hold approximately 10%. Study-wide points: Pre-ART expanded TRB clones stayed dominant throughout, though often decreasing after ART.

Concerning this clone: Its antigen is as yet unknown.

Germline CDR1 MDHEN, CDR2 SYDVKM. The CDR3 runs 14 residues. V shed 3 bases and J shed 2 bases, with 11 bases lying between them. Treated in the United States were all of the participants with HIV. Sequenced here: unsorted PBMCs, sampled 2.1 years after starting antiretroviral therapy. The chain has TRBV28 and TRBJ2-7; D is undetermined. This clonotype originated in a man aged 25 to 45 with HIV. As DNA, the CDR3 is TGTGCCAGCAGTTTTCTTCGGGTCCCCTACGAGCAGTACTTC. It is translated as CASSFLRVPYEQYF.